These 28 T cell receptor beta chains were sequenced from one sample in a study of T cell responses to AZD1222 COVID-19 vaccine. The method was immunoSEQ multiplex PCR; TCRdb's version includes in-frame clones alone and lacks a portion of them. The sample holds some 100,000 clones, nearly 90% seen once. Sequencing used peripheral blood, obtained on day 0 of AZD1222 vaccination. These receptors came from an adult in good health.

The rearrangement uses TRBV3-1 (or the pseudogene TRBV3-2) and TRBJ2-4; D unclear. V was trimmed by 0 bases and J by 0 bases, leaving 9 bases between them. In germline, CDR1 is LGHDT, CDR2 YNNKEL (reference sequence). The CDR3 covers 16 residues. The CDR3 DNA follows: TGTGCCAGCAGCCAAGACTGGGGTTTAGCCAAAAACATTCAGTACTTC. Its translation: CASSQDWGLAKNIQYF.

The rearrangement uses TRBV9 and TRBJ2-1, with D perhaps matching TRBD2 (6 bases). The CDR3 has 14 amino acids. The germline V and J ends were trimmed by 2 bases and 6 bases, with 12 bases remaining between them. Germline values: CDR1 SGDLS, CDR2 YYNGEE. CDR3 DNA sequence: TGTGCCAGCAGCGTCGGCGGGGTCATCAATGAGCAGTTCTTC. Protein: CASSVGGVINEQFF.

The V and J genes are TRBV2 and TRBJ1-1, with unresolved D. V was cut by 3 bases and J by 10 bases, with 9 bases left in between. Germline V CDR1 and CDR2: SNHLY, FYNNEI. The CDR3 consists of 11 residues. CDR3 loop: CASSEGRRAFF. Written as DNA, the CDR3 is TGTGCCAGCAGTGAGGGCAGAAGAGCTTTCTTT.

The CDR3 coding sequence is TGTGCCAGCAGCGTAGGGGGGGTCGCGGGTGGCTACACCTTC. It encodes CASSVGGVAGGYTF. This sequence joins TRBV9 and TRBJ1-2, with D possibly matching TRBD1 (5 bases). CDR1 SGDLS and CDR2 YYNGEE come from the germline V gene. The V end was cut by 0 bases, the J end by 7 bases, with 13 bases between. This CDR3 has 14 residues. The full variable domain, completed using reference TRBV9 and TRBJ1-2, is DSGVTQTPKHLITATGQRVTLRCSPRSGDLSVYWYQQSLDQGLQFLIQYYNGEERAKGNILERFSAQQFPDLHSELNLSSLELGDSALYFCASSVGGVAGGYTFGSGTRLTVV.

V gene TRBV6-5 combines with J gene TRBJ1-1; 8 bases fit TRBD1. The CDR3 runs 14 residues. The J segment lost 1 base and the V segment lost 2 bases, leaving 0 bases of the junction unmatched. Germline CDR1 reads MNHEY; CDR2 reads SVGAGI. The chain's CDR3 is CASSYDRGNTEAFF. CDR3 DNA: TGTGCCAGCAGTTACGACAGGGGGAACACTGAAGCTTTCTTT.

As to this clone: Within the sample, other DNA sequences also encode this same CDR3. This rearrangement joins TRBV18 to TRBJ1-5, with unresolved D. The CDR3 consists of 13 residues. Germline values: CDR1 KGHSH, CDR2 LQKENI. The V gene lost 1 base and the J gene lost 1 base, with 2 bases spanning the gap. CDR3 bases: TGTGCCAGCTCACCACTCAGCAATCAGCCCCAGCATTTT. Encoded protein: CASSPLSNQPQHF.

This clone occurred once. The chain employs TRBV7-6 and TRBJ1-3; TRBD1 aligns across 7 bases. J lost 1 base, V lost 3 bases, and 6 bases had no gene match. CDR1 is SGHVS and CDR2 is FNYEAQ in the germline V gene. This CDR3 comprises 16 residues. CDR3 bases: TGTGCCAGCAGCTTGGAGGGGGCATTGTCTGGAAACACCATATATTTT. This codes for CASSLEGALSGNTIYF.

V usage is TRBV4-2 and J usage is TRBJ2-1, with 10 bases that match TRBD2. Germline V CDR1 and CDR2: LGHNA, YNFKEQ. The CDR3 runs to 19 residues. Trimming cost V 0 bases and J 2 bases; bases outside gene matches: 10. The CDR3 DNA reads TGTGCCAGCAGCCAAGATCCCCCTAGGCTAGCGGGAGCCTACAATGAGCAGTTCTTC. Translating gives CASSQDPPRLAGAYNEQFF.

J is TRBJ1-2 and V is TRBV7-8; no definite D call. Germline V gene lookup returns CDR1 SGHVS and CDR2 FQNEAQ. This CDR3 has 12 residues. V was cut by 1 base and J by 7 bases, with 7 bases left in between. The CDR3 loop is CASSLGGFGYTF. CDR3 sequence (DNA): TGTGCCAGCAGCTTAGGAGGATTTGGCTACACCTTC.

V gene TRBV5-6 combines with J gene TRBJ1-5; D call uncertain. The CDR3 spans 15 residues. V was clipped by 3 bases and J by 1 base, with 11 bases between them. Germline assignment: CDR1 SGHDT and CDR2 YYEEEE. The CDR3 here is CASSSAGLSNQPQHF. The DNA for the CDR3 is TGTGCCAGCAGCTCGGCGGGGTTAAGCAATCAGCCCCAGCATTTT.

V usage is TRBV9 and J usage is TRBJ1-6; the D gene is possibly TRBD1 (6 bases). The V end lost 4 bases, the J end lost 7 bases, and 9 bases lay between the germline ends. The CDR3 consists of 13 residues. The germline CDR1 and CDR2 sequences are SGDLS and YYNGEE. Here the CDR3 DNA reads TGTGCCAGCAGCATCACAGGGAATTCACCCCTCCACTTT. Protein: CASSITGNSPLHF.

The V and J genes are TRBV5-1 and TRBJ2-7, with 7 bases identical to TRBD1. CDR1 is SGHRS, CDR2 YFSETQ, per germline. The V gene end was trimmed by 2 bases and the J gene end by 4 bases; junction bases not matched to a gene: 12. The CDR3 contains 16 residues. In DNA, the CDR3 is TGCGCCAGCAGCTTTGAGGGGGCGAGGGGGCGATACGAGCAGTACTTC. It yields the protein CASSFEGARGRYEQYF.

This clone appeared a few times. The chain combines TRBV18 with TRBJ2-7, with 9 positions matching TRBD1. The CDR3 runs to 15 residues. Germline V gene data show CDR1 as KGHSH and CDR2 as LQKENI. V was pared by 3 bases and J by 0 bases, with 3 bases of the junction left unmatched. The CDR3 coding sequence is TGTGCCAGCTCACCGTGGGACAGGGTCTCCTACGAGCAGTACTTC. Protein: CASSPWDRVSYEQYF.

The chain couples TRBV4-2 to TRBJ2-7; D unresolved. Germline V gene sequence: CDR1 LGHNA, CDR2 YNFKEQ. V gave up 0 bases and J gave up 2 bases, with 11 bases separating them. This CDR3 has 15 amino acids. The CDR3 DNA follows: TGTGCCAGCAGCCAAGATAGTGGCGGAACCTACGAGCAGTACTTC. It translates to CASSQDSGGTYEQYF.

The CDR3 here is CATSPGGDRINEKLFF. The CDR3 bases are TGCGCCACCTCCCCAGGCGGGGACCGAATTAATGAAAAACTGTTTTTT. The chain joins TRBV4-1 to TRBJ1-4, with D possibly TRBD1 on 5 matching bases. This CDR3 is 16 amino acids long. Trimming shortened V by 10 bases and J by 4 bases, and 22 bases separated the two germline ends. In germline, CDR1 is MGHRA, CDR2 YSYEKL.

V is TRBV11-2 and J is TRBJ1-1; no clear D. Trimming took off 1 base at V and 5 bases at J, with 8 bases between the two ends. The CDR3 extends over 13 amino acids. In germline, CDR1 is SGHAT, CDR2 FQNNGV. The chain's CDR3 is CASSLVSRTEAFF. CDR3 DNA sequence: TGTGCCAGCAGCTTAGTTTCGAGAACTGAAGCTTTCTTT.

The chain carries TRBV5-1 and TRBJ1-1, with 8 bases identical to TRBD1. The V gene's germline CDR1 is SGHRS and CDR2 YFSETQ. This CDR3 spans 16 amino acids. Trimming cost V 3 bases and J 0 bases; bases outside gene matches: 7. In DNA, the CDR3 is TGCGCCAGCAGCTCCGGACAGGGAGCCATGAACACTGAAGCTTTCTTT. Translated: CASSSGQGAMNTEAFF.

The chain combines TRBV30 with TRBJ1-4; 12 bases agree with TRBD1. The CDR3 totals 16 residues. After removal of 4 bases from V and 5 bases from J, the junction contained 8 bases not matched to a gene. Germline CDR1 and CDR2: GTSNPN and SVGIG (reference sequence). The CDR3: CAWKGDRGLLNEKLFF. DNA for the CDR3: TGTGCCTGGAAGGGGGACAGGGGGCTTCTCAATGAAAAACTGTTTTTT.

This chain uses TRBV11-1 with TRBJ1-4; D remains ambiguous. The CDR3 runs 16 residues. The V gene lost 3 bases and the J gene lost 2 bases, with 13 bases spanning the gap. The germline V gene has CDR1 SGHAT and CDR2 FQDESV (reference sequence). The CDR3: CASSFHAISTNEKLFF. The CDR3 region has the DNA TGTGCCAGCAGCTTTCACGCAATTTCGACTAATGAAAAACTGTTTTTT.

The chain employs TRBV28 and TRBJ2-1; D remains ambiguous. Germline CDR1 is MDHEN and CDR2 is SYDVKM. With 2 bases removed from V and 12 bases from J, the gap between germline ends came to 17 bases. The CDR3 is 14 residues long. This CDR3 reads CASSLPSGAWGQFF. CDR3 in DNA: TGTGCCAGCAGTTTACCCTCGGGCGCGTGGGGGCAGTTCTTC.

V gene TRBV7-9 combines with J gene TRBJ1-6; D call uncertain. The germline CDR1 and CDR2 sequences are SEHNR and FQNEAQ (reference sequence). The CDR3 runs to 13 residues. Trimming took 5 bases from V and 10 from J, leaving 12 bases between them. The CDR3 coding sequence is TGTGCCAGCAGCCTCGGGTTAAACTCACCCCTCCACTTT. Its translation: CASSLGLNSPLHF.

This chain uses TRBV21-1 with TRBJ1-4. TRBV21-1 is termed a pseudogene. CDR3 length equals 16 residues. DNA for the CDR3: TGTGCCAGCAGCAAAGCTATCGGGCAGCCAGATGAAAAACTGTTTTTT. Translation gives CASSKAIGQPDEKLFF.

This sequence joins TRBV2 and TRBJ1-5; D is possibly TRBD1 (6 bases). Deletions cut 4 bases from V and 3 bases from J, with 10 bases between. Germline assignment: CDR1 SNHLY and CDR2 FYNNEI. The CDR3 totals 14 residues. CDR3 sequence (DNA): TGTGCCAGCAGTGCCCGGACAGACAATCAGCCCCAGCATTTT. Residues: CASSARTDNQPQHF.

The rearrangement uses TRBV11-3 and TRBJ2-3; 8 bases agree with TRBD2. CDR3 size: 15 residues. Germline lookup yields CDR1 SGHNT and CDR2 YENEEA. The V segment lost 3 bases and the J segment 2 bases; nucleotides outside the gene matches: 4. The CDR3 sequence: CASSFGGGNTDTQYF. CDR3 nucleotide sequence: TGTGCCAGCAGCTTCGGCGGGGGGAACACAGATACGCAGTATTTT.

In DNA form, the CDR3 reads TGTGCCAGCAGTTTAGAGGGACTACGAAACAATGAGCAGTTCTTC. Protein sequence: CASSLEGLRNNEQFF. This chain joins TRBV27 and TRBJ2-1; 7 bases map to TRBD2. Germline loops: CDR1 MNHEY, CDR2 SMNVEV (reference sequence). The V and J ends lost 2 bases and 5 bases, in that order; junction bases with no gene match: 6. The CDR3 length is 15 residues.

The chain combines TRBV2 with TRBJ2-1, with D unresolved. Deletions cut 0 bases from V and 5 bases from J, with 5 bases between. The CDR3 totals 13 residues. Germline CDR1 is SNHLY and CDR2 is FYNNEI. The CDR3 spells CASSEASNNEQFF. CDR3 DNA sequence: TGTGCCAGCAGTGAAGCTTCGAACAATGAGCAGTTCTTC.

J is TRBJ1-2 and V is TRBV5-1, with D perhaps TRBD1 (6 bases). Germline lookup yields CDR1 SGHRS and CDR2 YFSETQ. CDR3 length: 14 amino acids. V lost 0 bases and J lost 8, with 14 bases in between. CDR3 sequence reads: CASSLVGQLSGYTF. The CDR3 bases are TGCGCCAGCAGCTTGGTTGGACAGCTATCCGGCTACACCTTC.

The gene calls are TRBV29-1 and TRBJ1-1; D is unresolved. Per the germline V gene, CDR1 is SQVTM and CDR2 is ANQGSEA. Trimming cost V 6 bases and J 1 base, with 15 bases left between them. The CDR3 is 14 amino acids. The CDR3 loop reads CSVTHTRSNTEAFF. The CDR3 DNA follows: TGCAGCGTCACACACACTAGATCGAACACTGAAGCTTTCTTT.